The sequence of this T cell receptor beta chain was determined in a study of spatial heterogeneity in lung cancer. TCRdb passed the 5' RACE reads through MiXCR, listing each CDR3 protein once. This table has some 6,900 distinct CDR3 sequences, 3.9% appearing once. The CDR3 is made up of 14 amino acids. The V gene's germline CDR1 is MNHEY and CDR2 SMNVEV (reference sequence). The ends were cut back, 3 bases at V and 5 bases at J, with 13 bases in the middle. In this sample, this clonotype turned up many times. Since it is a stray read in a library aimed at alpha chains, this beta chain has a size that is not meaningful. Described time point: sample taken at primary tumor resection. From tumor, nontumor lung or frozen PBMC, whole RNA was taken unsorted for sequencing.

The sequence came from a female donor with early-stage non-small cell lung cancer. The sequences come from normal lung tissue next to the tumor, collected at surgery. This chain connects TRBV27 to TRBJ1-1, with D possibly being TRBD1 (6 bases). The CDR3 DNA is TGTGCCAGCAGTTTCGGGGGGCTGGGGACTGAAGCTTTCTTT. Its protein is CASSFGGLGTEAFF.